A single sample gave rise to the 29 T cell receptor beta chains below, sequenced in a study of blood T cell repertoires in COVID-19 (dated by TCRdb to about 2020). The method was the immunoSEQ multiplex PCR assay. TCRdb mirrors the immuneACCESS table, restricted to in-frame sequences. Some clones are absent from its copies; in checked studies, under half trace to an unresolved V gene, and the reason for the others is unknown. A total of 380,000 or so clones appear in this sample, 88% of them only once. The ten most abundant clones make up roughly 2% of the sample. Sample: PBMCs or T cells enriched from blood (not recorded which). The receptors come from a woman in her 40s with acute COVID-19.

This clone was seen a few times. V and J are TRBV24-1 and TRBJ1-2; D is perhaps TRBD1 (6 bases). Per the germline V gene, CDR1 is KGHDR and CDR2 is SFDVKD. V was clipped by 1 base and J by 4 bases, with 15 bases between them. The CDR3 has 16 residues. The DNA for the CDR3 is TGTGCCACCAGTGATTTAAGTCCGGACAGTGCCTATGGCTACACCTTC. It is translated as CATSDLSPDSAYGYTF.

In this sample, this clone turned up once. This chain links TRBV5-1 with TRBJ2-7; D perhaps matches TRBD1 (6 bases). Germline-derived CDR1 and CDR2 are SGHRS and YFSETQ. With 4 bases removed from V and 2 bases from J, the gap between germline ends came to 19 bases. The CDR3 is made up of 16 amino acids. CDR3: CASSPPFFRDTYEQYF. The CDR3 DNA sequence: TGCGCCAGCAGCCCCCCTTTTTTCCGGGACACCTACGAGCAGTACTTC.

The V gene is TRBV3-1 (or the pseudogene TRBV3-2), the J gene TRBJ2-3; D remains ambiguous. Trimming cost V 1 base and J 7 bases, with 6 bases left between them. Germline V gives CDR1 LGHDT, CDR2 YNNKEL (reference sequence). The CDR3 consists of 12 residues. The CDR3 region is CASSQVENTQYF. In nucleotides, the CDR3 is TGTGCCAGCAGCCAAGTAGAAAATACGCAGTATTTT.

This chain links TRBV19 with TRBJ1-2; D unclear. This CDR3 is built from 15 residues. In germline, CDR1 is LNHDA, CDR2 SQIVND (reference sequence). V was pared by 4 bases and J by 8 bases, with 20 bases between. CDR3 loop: CASSTLDKAIGGYTF. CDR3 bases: TGTGCCAGTAGTACCCTCGACAAGGCCATTGGGGGCTACACCTTC. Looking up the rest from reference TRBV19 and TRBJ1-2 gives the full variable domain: DGGITQSPKYLFRKEGQNVTLSCEQNLNHDAMYWYRQDPGQGLRLIYYSQIVNDFQKGDIAEGYSVSREKKESFPLTVTSAQKNPTAFYLCASSTLDKAIGGYTFGSGTRLTVV.

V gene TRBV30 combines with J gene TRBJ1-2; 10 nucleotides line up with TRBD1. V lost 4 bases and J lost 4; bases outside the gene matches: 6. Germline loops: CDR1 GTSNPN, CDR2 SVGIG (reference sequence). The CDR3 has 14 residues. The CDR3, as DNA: TGTGCCTGGACTATGGACAGGGGGGTCTATGGCTACACCTTC. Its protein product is CAWTMDRGVYGYTF.

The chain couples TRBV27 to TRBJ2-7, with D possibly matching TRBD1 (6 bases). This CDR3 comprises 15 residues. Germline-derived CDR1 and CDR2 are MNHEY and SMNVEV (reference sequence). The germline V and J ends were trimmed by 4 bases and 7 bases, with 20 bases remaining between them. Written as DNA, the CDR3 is TGTGCCAGCAGTTCCTTGCTGGGGACATCAGGGGAGCAGTACTTC. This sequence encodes CASSSLLGTSGEQYF.

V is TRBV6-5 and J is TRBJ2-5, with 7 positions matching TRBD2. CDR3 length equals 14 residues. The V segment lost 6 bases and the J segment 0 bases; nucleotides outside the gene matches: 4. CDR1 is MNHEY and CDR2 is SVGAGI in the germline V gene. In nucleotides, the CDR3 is TGTGCCAGCAGACGCGGGGGTTACCAAGAGACCCAGTACTTC. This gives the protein CASRRGGYQETQYF.

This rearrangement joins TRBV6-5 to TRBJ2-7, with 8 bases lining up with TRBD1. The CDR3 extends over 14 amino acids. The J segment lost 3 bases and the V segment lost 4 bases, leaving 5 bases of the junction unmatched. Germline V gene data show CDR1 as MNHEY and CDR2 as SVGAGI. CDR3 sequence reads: CASSSRQGIYEQYF. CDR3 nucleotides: TGTGCCAGCAGTTCCCGACAGGGGATCTACGAGCAGTACTTC.

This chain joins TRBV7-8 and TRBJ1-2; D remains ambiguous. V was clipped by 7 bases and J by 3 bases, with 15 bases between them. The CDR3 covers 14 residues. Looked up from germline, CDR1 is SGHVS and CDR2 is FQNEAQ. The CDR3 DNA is TGTGCCAGCAACATGGAGGGTATGGACTATGGCTACACCTTC. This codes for CASNMEGMDYGYTF.

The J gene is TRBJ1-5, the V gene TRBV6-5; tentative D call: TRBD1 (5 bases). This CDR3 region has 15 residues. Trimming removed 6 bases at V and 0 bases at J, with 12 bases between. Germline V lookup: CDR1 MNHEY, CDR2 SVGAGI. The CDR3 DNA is TGTGCCAGCAGGCAGGGCTTTTATAGCAATCAGCCCCAGCATTTT. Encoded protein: CASRQGFYSNQPQHF.

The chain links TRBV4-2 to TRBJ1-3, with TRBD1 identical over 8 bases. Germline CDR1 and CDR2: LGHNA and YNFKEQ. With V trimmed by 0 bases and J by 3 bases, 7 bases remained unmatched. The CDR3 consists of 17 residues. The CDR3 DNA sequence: TGTGCCAGCAGCCAAGAACCCAGGGGGCTGGTTGGAAACACCATATATTTT. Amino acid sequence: CASSQEPRGLVGNTIYF.

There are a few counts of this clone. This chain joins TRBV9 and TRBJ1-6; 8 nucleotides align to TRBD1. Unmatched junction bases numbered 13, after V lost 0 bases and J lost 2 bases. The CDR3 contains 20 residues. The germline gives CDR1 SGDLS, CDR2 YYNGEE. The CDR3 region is CASSVGPGTGIATYNSPLHF. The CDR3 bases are TGTGCCAGCAGCGTAGGACCCGGGACAGGAATAGCGACCTATAATTCACCCCTCCACTTT.

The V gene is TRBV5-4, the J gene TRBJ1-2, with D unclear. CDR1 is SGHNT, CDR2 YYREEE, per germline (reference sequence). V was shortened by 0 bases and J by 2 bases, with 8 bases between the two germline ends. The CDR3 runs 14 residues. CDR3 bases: TGTGCCAGCAGCTTGGGGCCGGGGAACTATGGCTACACCTTC. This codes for CASSLGPGNYGYTF.

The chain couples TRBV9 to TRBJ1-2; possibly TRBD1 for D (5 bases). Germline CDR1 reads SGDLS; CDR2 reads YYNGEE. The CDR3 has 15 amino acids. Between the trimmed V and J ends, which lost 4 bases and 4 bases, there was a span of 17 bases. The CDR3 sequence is CASSPTAGLGYGYTF. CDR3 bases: TGTGCCAGCAGCCCCACCGCAGGGCTGGGCTATGGCTACACCTTC. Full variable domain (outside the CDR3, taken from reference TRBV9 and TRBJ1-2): DSGVTQTPKHLITATGQRVTLRCSPRSGDLSVYWYQQSLDQGLQFLIQYYNGEERAKGNILERFSAQQFPDLHSELNLSSLELGDSALYFCASSPTAGLGYGYTFGSGTRLTVV.

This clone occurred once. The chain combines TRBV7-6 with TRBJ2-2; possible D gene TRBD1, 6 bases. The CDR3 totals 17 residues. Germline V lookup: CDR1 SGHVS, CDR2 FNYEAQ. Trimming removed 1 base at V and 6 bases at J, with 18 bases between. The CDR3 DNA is TGTGCCAGCAGCTTAGGGTCGACAGGAAATAGGGCCGGGGAGCTGTTTTTT. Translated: CASSLGSTGNRAGELFF.

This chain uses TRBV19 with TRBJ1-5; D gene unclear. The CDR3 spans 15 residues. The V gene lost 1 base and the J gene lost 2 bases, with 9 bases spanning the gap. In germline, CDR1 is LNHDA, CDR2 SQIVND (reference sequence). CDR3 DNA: TGTGCCAGTAGTATAGGTCGGCAGGGCAATCAGCCCCAGCATTTT. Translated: CASSIGRQGNQPQHF.

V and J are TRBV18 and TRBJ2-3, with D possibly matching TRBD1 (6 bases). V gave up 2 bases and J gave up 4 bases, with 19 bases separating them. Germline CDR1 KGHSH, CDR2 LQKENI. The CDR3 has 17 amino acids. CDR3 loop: CASSPSPGAGKSDTQYF. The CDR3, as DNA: TGTGCCAGCTCACCAAGCCCAGGGGCAGGAAAATCAGATACGCAGTATTTT.

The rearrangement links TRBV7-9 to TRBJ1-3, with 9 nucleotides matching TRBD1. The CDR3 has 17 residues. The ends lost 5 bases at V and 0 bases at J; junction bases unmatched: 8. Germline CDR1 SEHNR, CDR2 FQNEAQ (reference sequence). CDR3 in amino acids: CASSPGDRVFSGNTIYF. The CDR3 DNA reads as TGTGCCAGCAGCCCCGGGGACAGGGTTTTCTCTGGAAACACCATATATTTT.

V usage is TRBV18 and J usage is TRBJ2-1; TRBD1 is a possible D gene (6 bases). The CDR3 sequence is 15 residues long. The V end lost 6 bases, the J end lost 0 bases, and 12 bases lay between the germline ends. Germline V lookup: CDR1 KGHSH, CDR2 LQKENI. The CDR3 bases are TGTGCCAGCTCGCTACAGGGTAGCTCCTACAATGAGCAGTTCTTC. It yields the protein CASSLQGSSYNEQFF.

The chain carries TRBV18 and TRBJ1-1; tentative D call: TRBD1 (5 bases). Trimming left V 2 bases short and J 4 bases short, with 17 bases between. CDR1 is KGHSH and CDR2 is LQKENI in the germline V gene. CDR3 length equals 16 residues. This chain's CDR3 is CASSPGRDWDSTEAFF. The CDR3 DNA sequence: TGTGCCAGCTCACCAGGCAGGGACTGGGATTCCACTGAAGCTTTCTTT.

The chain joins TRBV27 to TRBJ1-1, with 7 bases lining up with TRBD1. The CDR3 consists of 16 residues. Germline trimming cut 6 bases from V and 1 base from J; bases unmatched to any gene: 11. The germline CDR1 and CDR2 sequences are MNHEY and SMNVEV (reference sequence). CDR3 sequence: CASRRDRGQANTEAFF. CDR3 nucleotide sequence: TGTGCCAGCAGACGGGACAGAGGACAGGCGAACACTGAAGCTTTCTTT.

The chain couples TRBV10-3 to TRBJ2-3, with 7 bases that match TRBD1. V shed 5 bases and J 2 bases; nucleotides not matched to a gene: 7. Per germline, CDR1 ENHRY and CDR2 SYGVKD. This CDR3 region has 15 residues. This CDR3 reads CAISSTGLSTDTQYF. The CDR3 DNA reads TGTGCCATCAGTTCGACAGGGTTGTCCACAGATACGCAGTATTTT.

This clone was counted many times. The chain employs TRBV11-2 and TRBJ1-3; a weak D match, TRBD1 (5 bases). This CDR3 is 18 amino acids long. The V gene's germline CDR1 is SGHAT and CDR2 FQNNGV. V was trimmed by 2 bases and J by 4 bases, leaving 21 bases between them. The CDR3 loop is CASSLSPIGGLGGNTIYF. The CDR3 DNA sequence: TGTGCCAGCAGCTTATCCCCTATTGGGGGACTCGGGGGAAACACCATATATTTT. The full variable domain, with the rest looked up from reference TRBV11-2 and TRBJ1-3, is EAGVAQSPRYKIIEKRQSVAFWCNPISGHATLYWYQQILGQGPKLLIQFQNNGVVDDSQLPKDRFSAERLKGVDSTLKIQPAKLEDSAVYLCASSLSPIGGLGGNTIYFGEGSWLTVV.

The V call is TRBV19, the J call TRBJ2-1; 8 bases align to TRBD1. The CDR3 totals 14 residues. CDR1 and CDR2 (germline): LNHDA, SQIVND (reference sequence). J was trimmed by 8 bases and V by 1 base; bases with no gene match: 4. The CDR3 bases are TGTGCCAGTAGTATAGGCCAGGGGGCGTATGAGCAGTTCTTC. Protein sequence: CASSIGQGAYEQFF.

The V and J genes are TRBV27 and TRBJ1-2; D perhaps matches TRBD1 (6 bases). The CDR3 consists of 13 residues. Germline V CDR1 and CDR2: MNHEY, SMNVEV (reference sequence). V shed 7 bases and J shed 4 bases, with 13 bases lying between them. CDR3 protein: CASTQGGSYGYTF. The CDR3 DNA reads TGTGCCAGCACCCAAGGGGGATCCTATGGCTACACCTTC.

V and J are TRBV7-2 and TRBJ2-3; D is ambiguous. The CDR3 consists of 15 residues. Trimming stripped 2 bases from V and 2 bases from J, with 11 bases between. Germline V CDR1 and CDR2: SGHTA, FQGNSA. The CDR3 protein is CASSLSGGHTDTQYF. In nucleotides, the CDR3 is TGTGCCAGCAGCTTAAGTGGCGGCCACACAGATACGCAGTATTTT.

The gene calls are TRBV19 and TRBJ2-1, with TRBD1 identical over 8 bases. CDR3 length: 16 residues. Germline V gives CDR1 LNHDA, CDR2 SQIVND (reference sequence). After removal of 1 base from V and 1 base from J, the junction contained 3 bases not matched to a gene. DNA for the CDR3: TGTGCCAGTAGTATAGGGACAGGGATGTCCTACAATGAGCAGTTCTTC. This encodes CASSIGTGMSYNEQFF.

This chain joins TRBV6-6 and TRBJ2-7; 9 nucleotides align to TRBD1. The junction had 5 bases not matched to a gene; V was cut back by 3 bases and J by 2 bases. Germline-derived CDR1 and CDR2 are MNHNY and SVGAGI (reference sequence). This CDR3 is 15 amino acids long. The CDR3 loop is CASSYTGQGTYEQYF. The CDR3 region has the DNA TGTGCCAGCAGTTATACGGGACAGGGCACCTACGAGCAGTACTTC.

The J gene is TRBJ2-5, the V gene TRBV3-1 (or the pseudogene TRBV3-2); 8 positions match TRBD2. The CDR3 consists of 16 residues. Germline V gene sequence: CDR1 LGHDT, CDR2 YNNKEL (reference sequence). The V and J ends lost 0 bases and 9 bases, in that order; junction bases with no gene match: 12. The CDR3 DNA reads TGTGCCAGCAGCCAAGATCAACGGGGGGGCCGGGCAGCCCAGTACTTC. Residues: CASSQDQRGGRAAQYF.